This TCR beta chain was recovered during a study of cytomegalovirus exposure and HLA in healthy donors. Both 60 Vbeta primers and 13 Jbeta primers went into the PCR. Only in-frame clones appear in the TCRdb table, and some are missing; sequencing was by immunoSEQ multiplex PCR. The top ten hold around 6% of the sample, which has 93,000 or so clones, roughly four fifths seen once. The CDR3 length is 15 residues. V shed 3 bases and J shed 5 bases, with 16 bases lying between them. Germline CDR1 SGHTA, CDR2 FQGNSA. Sequenced material: PBMCs. This sequence originates from a woman in her late teens or twenties in good health and CMV-seropositive. J is TRBJ2-5 and V is TRBV7-2, with D possibly being TRBD2 (6 bases). CDR3 in DNA: TGTGCCAGCAGCTTCATGAAGACTAGATCTGAGACCCAGTACTTC. It codes for CASSFMKTRSETQYF.